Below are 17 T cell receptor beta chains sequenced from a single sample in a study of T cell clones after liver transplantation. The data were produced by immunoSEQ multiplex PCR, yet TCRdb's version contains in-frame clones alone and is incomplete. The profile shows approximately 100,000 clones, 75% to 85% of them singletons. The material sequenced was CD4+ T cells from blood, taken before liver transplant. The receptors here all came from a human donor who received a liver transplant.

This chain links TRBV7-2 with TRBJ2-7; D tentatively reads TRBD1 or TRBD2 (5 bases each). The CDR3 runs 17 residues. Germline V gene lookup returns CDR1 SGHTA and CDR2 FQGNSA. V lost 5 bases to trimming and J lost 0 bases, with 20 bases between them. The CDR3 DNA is TGTGCCAGCAGCCCCAAGGTTAGGGACGTTAACTCCTACGAGCAGTACTTC. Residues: CASSPKVRDVNSYEQYF. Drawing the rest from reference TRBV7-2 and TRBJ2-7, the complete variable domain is GAGVSQSPSNKVTEKGKDVELRCDPISGHTALYWYRQSLGQGLEFLIYFQGNSAPDKSGLPSDRFSAERTGGSVSTLTIQRTQQEDSAVYLCASSPKVRDVNSYEQYFGPGTRLTVT.

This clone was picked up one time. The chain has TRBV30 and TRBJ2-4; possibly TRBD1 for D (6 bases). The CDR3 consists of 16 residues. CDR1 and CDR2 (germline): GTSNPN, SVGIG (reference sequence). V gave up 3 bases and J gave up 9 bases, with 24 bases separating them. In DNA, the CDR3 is TGTGCCTGGAGCGGCCTCCGGGACACCCGGACATCCATTCAGTACTTC. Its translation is CAWSGLRDTRTSIQYF. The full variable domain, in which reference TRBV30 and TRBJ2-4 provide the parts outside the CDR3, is SQTIHQWPATLVQPVGSPLSLECTVEGTSNPNLYWYRQAAGRGLQLLFYSVGIGQISSEVPQNLSASRPQDRQFILSSKKLLLSDSGFYLCAWSGLRDTRTSIQYFGAGTRLSVL.

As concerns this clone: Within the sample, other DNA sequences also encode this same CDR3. The CDR3: CASSQDSGNTEAFF. The CDR3 nucleotides read TGTGCCAGCAGCCAAGATTCGGGGAACACTGAAGCTTTCTTT. V gene TRBV14 combines with J gene TRBJ1-1; D is uncertain. V dropped 0 bases and J dropped 1 base, with 6 bases sitting between them. The CDR3 loop spans 14 amino acids. Germline loops: CDR1 SGHDN, CDR2 FVKESK.

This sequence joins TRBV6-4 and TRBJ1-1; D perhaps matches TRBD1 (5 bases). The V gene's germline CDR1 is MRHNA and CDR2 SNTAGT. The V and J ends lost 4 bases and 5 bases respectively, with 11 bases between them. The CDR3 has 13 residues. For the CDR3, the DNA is TGTGCCAGCAGTGTGCAGGGAGGGACTGAAGCTTTCTTT. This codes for CASSVQGGTEAFF.

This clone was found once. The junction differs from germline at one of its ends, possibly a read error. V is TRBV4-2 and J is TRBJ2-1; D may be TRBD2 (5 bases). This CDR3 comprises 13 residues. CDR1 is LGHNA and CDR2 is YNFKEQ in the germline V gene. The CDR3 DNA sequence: TGTGCCAGCAGCCAAGATCAGGCTAGCCTCCCGATCTTC. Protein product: CASSQDQASLPIF.

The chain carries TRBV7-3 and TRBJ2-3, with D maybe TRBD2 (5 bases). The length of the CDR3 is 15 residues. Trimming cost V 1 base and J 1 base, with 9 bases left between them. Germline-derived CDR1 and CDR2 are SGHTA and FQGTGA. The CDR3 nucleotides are TGTGCCAGCAGCTTAAGGGCGGAGGGCACAGATACGCAGTATTTT. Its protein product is CASSLRAEGTDTQYF.

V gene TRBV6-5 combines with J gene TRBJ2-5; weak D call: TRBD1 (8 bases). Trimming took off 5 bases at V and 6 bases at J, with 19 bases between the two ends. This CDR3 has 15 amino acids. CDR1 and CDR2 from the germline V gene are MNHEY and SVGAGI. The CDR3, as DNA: TGTGCCAGCAGTCCACAGGGGGGGCTCCACCAGACCCAGTACTTC. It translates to CASSPQGGLHQTQYF.

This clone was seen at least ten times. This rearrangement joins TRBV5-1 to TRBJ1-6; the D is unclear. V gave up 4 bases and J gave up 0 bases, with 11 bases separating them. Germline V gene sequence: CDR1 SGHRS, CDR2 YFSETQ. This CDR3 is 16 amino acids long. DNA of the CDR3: TGCGCCAGCAGCCGCGGGTGGAGCTCCTATAATTCACCCCTCCACTTT. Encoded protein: CASSRGWSSYNSPLHF.

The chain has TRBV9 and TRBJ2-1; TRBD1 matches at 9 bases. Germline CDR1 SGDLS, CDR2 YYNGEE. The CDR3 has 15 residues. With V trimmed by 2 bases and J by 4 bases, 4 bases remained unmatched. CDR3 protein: CASSVGQGLYNEQFF. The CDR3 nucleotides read TGTGCCAGCAGCGTGGGACAGGGACTTTACAATGAGCAGTTCTTC. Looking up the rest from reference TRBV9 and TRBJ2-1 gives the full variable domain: DSGVTQTPKHLITATGQRVTLRCSPRSGDLSVYWYQQSLDQGLQFLIQYYNGEERAKGNILERFSAQQFPDLHSELNLSSLELGDSALYFCASSVGQGLYNEQFFGPGTRLTVL.

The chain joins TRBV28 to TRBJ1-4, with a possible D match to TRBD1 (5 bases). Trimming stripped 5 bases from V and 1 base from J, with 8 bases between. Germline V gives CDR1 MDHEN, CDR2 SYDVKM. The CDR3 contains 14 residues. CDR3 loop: CASSGGVTNEKLFF. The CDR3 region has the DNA TGTGCCAGCAGTGGGGGAGTAACTAATGAAAAACTGTTTTTT.

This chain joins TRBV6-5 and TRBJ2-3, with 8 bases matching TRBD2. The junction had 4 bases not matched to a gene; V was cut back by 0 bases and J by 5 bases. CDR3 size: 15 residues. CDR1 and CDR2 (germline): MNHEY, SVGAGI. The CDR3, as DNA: TGTGCCAGCAGTTACTCGAGGGGACTAGGAGATACGCAGTATTTT. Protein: CASSYSRGLGDTQYF.

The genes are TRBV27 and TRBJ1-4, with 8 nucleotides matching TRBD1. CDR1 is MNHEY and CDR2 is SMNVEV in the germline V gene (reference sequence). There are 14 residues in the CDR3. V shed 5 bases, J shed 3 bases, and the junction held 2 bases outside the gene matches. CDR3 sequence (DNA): TGTGCCAGCAGTATACAGGGGGCTAATGAAAAACTGTTTTTT. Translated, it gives CASSIQGANEKLFF.

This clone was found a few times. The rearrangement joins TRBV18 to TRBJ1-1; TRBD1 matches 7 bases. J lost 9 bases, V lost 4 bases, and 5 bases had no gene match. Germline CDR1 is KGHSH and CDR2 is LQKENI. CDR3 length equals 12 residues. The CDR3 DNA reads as TGTGCCAGCTCACATTGGGACAGTCAAGCTTTCTTT. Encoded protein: CASSHWDSQAFF.

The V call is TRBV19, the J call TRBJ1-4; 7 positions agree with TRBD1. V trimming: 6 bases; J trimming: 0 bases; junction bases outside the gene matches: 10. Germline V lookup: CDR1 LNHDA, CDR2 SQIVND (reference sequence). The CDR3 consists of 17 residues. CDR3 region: CASSSMRQGPTNEKLFF. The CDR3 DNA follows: TGTGCCAGTAGCAGTATGCGACAGGGCCCAACTAATGAAAAACTGTTTTTT. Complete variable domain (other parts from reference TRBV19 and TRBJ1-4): DGGITQSPKYLFRKEGQNVTLSCEQNLNHDAMYWYRQDPGQGLRLIYYSQIVNDFQKGDIAEGYSVSREKKESFPLTVTSAQKNPTAFYLCASSSMRQGPTNEKLFFGSGTQLSVL.

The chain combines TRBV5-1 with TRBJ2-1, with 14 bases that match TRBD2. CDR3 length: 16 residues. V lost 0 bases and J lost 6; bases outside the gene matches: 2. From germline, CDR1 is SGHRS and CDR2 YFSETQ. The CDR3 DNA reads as TGCGCCAGCAGCTTGGGCGGGACTAGCGGGAGCAATGAGCAGTTCTTC. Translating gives CASSLGGTSGSNEQFF.

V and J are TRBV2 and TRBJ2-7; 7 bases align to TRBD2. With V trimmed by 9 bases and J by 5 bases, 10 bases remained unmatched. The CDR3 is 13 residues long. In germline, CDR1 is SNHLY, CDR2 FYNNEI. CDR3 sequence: CASGGDVGHEQYF. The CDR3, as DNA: TGTGCCAGTGGGGGGGATGTCGGCCACGAGCAGTACTTC.

DNA of the CDR3: TGTGCCAGTAGTACACTCCTGGGCAGCCTGGTATATGGCTACACCTTC. It translates to CASSTLLGSLVYGYTF. The genes are TRBV19 and TRBJ1-2; D call uncertain. V was cut by 4 bases and J by 5 bases, with 20 bases left in between. Germline loops: CDR1 LNHDA, CDR2 SQIVND (reference sequence). This CDR3 is 16 amino acids long.